The text below deals with one TCR beta chain. CDR1 is SNHLY, CDR2 FYNNEI, per germline. The CDR3 covers 11 residues. Trimming stripped 5 bases from V and 5 bases from J, with 7 bases between. At the survey level, the v3.0 immunoSEQ assay was run. Sequencing was designed to cover about 40,000-55,000 T-cell genomes in each sample. Clones were sequenced by immunoSEQ multiplex PCR, and TCRdb holds only the in-frame ones, with some missing. The sample gives tens of thousands of clones, 75% to 85% of which show up once; roughly 7% is in the top ten. The data were taken from a study of long-term antiretroviral therapy in people with HIV.

The chain employs TRBV2 and TRBJ2-7; D is uncertain. This clonotype originated in a man between 35 and 55 years old with HIV. The sequences come from unsorted PBMCs, collected 0.3 years after starting antiretroviral therapy. The CDR3 region is CASSYHNEQYF. CDR3 DNA: TGTGCCAGCAGTTACCATAACGAGCAGTACTTC.